This is a list of T cell receptor beta chains from one sample in a study of control samples from healthy donors and cancer patients. Profiled with immunoSEQ multiplex PCR; TCRdb holds only in-frame clones, not every one. The listing records fewer than 200,000 clones. What was sequenced was blood. The receptors here all came from a woman between 25 and 40 years old in good health. The CDR3 runs from the conserved cysteine through the conserved F or W. Fields, in order: D gene, V gene, J gene, CDR3 protein, CDR3 DNA. A D gene is named only where the DNA matches it firmly.

-	TRBV28	TRBJ1-5	CASSSQDRSNQPQHF	TGTGCCAGCAGTTCTCAGGACAGATCTAATCAGCCCCAGCATTTT
-	TRBV18	TRBJ1-1	CASRQLQGEATEAFF	TGTGCCAGCCGGCAACTACAGGGAGAGGCCACTGAAGCTTTCTTT
-	TRBV9	TRBJ1-3	CASSAGEHSGNTIYF	TGTGCCAGTAGCGCAGGGGAACACTCTGGAAACACCATATATTTT
-	TRBV28	TRBJ2-7	CASTGEFYEQYF	TGTGCCAGCACAGGGGAATTCTACGAGCAGTACTTC
-	TRBV2	TRBJ1-1	CASSEGPGQNTEAFF	TGTGCCAGCAGTGAAGGTCCGGGGCAGAACACTGAAGCTTTCTTT
-	TRBV28	TRBJ1-4	CASSLRGRVDEKLFF	TGTGCCAGCAGTTTGAGGGGCAGGGTAGATGAAAAACTGTTTTTT
TRBD1	TRBV7-9	TRBJ1-6	CASSRTGGYSPLHF	TGTGCCAGCAGCCGGACAGGGGGCTATTCACCCCTCCACTTT
TRBD1	TRBV19	TRBJ1-1	CASSLDREAFF	TGTGCCAGTAGCCTGGACAGGGAAGCTTTCTTT
-	TRBV30	TRBJ2-7	CAWSVLSGPYEQYF	TGTGCCTGGAGTGTACTAAGTGGGCCCTACGAGCAGTACTTC
-	TRBV2	TRBJ1-1	CAGYSLREAFF	TGTGCCGGCTACAGCTTACGTGAAGCTTTCTTT
-	TRBV28	TRBJ1-2	CASSHRGENYGYTF	TGTGCCAGCAGCCACCGGGGGGAGAACTATGGCTACACCTTC
-	TRBV10-1	TRBJ1-3	CASRISGTLGNTIYF	TGCGCCAGCAGGATTTCCGGGACCCTTGGAAACACCATATATTTT
-	TRBV5-1	TRBJ1-6	CASSTGQNSYNSPLHF	TGCGCCAGCAGCACGGGACAAAACTCCTATAATTCACCCCTCCACTTT
-	TRBV6-6	TRBJ2-1	CASSYVGTDNEQFF	TGTGCCAGCAGTTACGTCGGTACGGACAATGAGCAGTTCTTC
-	TRBV9	TRBJ2-7	CASSPAGVNYEQYF	TGTGCCAGCAGCCCCGCCGGTGTGAACTACGAGCAGTACTTC
-	TRBV29-1	TRBJ1-1	CSVQRAEAFF	TGCAGCGTTCAGCGCGCTGAAGCTTTCTTT
-	TRBV6-1	TRBJ1-5	CASSEFPAGGERNQPQHF	TGTGCCAGCAGTGAATTCCCGGCGGGGGGCGAAAGGAATCAGCCCCAGCATTTT
-	TRBV6-5	TRBJ1-1	CASSRSDALNTEAFF	TGTGCCAGCAGTCGCTCTGACGCTTTGAACACTGAAGCTTTCTTT
-	TRBV12-3/TRBV12-4	TRBJ1-1	CASSFWGTEAFF	TGTGCCAGCAGTTTCTGGGGGACTGAAGCTTTCTTT
-	TRBV4-1	TRBJ1-5	CASSSPDRINQPQHF	TGCGCCAGCAGCTCTCCCGACAGGATTAATCAGCCCCAGCATTTT
-	TRBV28	TRBJ1-2	CASSTSGGYGYTF	TGTGCCAGCAGTACCAGCGGGGGGTATGGCTACACCTTC
-	TRBV7-9	TRBJ1-6	CASSPEPTQRNSPLHF	TGTGCCAGCAGCCCAGAACCGACCCAGCGGAATTCACCCCTCCACTTT
-	TRBV2	TRBJ1-1	CASNSYGPGDTEAFF	TGTGCCAGCAACTCCTACGGGCCGGGGGACACTGAAGCTTTCTTT
-	TRBV6-5	TRBJ1-1	CASSYSRGQNTEAFF	TGTGCCAGCAGTTACTCGCGGGGGCAGAACACTGAAGCTTTCTTT
-	TRBV12-3/TRBV12-4	TRBJ1-1	CASSEQENTEAFF	TGTGCCAGCAGTGAACAGGAGAACACTGAAGCTTTCTTT
-	TRBV7-6	TRBJ1-2	CASSRIQGAAGGYTF	TGTGCCAGCAGCCGAATACAGGGAGCTGCGGGCGGCTACACCTTC
-	TRBV12-3/TRBV12-4	TRBJ1-2	CASSLRRGYGYTF	TGTGCCAGCAGTTTACGGCGAGGGTATGGCTACACCTTC
-	TRBV5-5	TRBJ1-2	CASSLEAGRSYGYTF	TGTGCCAGCAGCTTGGAGGCCGGCAGATCCTATGGCTACACCTTC